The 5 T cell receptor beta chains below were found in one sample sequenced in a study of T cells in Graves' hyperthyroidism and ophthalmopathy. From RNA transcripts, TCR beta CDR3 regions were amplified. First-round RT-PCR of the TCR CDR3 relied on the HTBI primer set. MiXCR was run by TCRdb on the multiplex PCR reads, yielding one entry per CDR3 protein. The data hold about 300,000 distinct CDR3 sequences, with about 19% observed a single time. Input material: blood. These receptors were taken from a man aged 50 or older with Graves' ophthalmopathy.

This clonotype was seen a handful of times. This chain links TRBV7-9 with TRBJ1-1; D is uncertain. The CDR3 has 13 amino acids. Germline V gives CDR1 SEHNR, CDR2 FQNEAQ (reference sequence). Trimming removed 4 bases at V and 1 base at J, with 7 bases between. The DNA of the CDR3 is TGTGCCAGCAGCTCCGCGGGGAACACTGAAGCTTTCTTT. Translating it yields CASSSAGNTEAFF.

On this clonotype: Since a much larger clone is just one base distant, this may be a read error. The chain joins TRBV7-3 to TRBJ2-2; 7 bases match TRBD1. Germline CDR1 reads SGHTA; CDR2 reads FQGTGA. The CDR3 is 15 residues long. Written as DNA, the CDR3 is TGTGCCGGCAGCTCGACAGGGCGCGGCACCGGGGAGCTGTTTTTT. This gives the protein CAGSSTGRGTGELFF.

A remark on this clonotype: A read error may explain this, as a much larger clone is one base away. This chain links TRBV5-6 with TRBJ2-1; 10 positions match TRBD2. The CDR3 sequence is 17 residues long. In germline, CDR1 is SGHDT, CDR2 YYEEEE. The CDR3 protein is CGSSLTVAGGPRSEQFF. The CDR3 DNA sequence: TGTGGCAGCAGCTTGACGGTAGCGGGAGGACCTCGCAGTGAGCAGTTCTTC.

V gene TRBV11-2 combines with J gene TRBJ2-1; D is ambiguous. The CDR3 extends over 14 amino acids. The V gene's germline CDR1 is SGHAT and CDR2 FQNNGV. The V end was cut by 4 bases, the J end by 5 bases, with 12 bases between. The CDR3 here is CASSSVGFNNEQFF. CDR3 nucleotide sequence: TGTGCCAGCAGCTCAGTAGGGTTTAACAATGAGCAGTTCTTC.

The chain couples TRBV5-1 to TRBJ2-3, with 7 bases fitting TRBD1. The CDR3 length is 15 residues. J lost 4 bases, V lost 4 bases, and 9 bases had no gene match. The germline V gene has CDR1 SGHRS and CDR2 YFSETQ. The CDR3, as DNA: TGCGCCAGCAGCCCAGACAGGGCAAGTGCAGATACGCAGTATTTT. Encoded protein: CASSPDRASADTQYF.